One and the same sample provided the 13 T cell receptor beta chains below, sequenced in a study of blood T cell repertoires in COVID-19. Profiled with immunoSEQ multiplex PCR; TCRdb holds only in-frame clones, not every one. The table records 81,000 or so clones, around 91% of them present only once. Source material: peripheral blood. These receptors all stem from a man aged 65 to 85 with active or convalescent COVID-19.

V usage is TRBV7-2 and J usage is TRBJ1-5; D may be TRBD1 (5 bases). V was clipped by 5 bases and J by 3 bases, with 14 bases between them. CDR3 length equals 15 residues. In germline, CDR1 is SGHTA, CDR2 FQGNSA. CDR3 DNA sequence: TGTGCCAGCAGCCGCCTCGGAGGGGCCAATCAGCCCCAGCATTTT. Translated: CASSRLGGANQPQHF. The whole variable domain, filled in from reference TRBV7-2 and TRBJ1-5, reads GAGVSQSPSNKVTEKGKDVELRCDPISGHTALYWYRQSLGQGLEFLIYFQGNSAPDKSGLPSDRFSAERTGGSVSTLTIQRTQQEDSAVYLCASSRLGGANQPQHFGDGTRLSIL.

This chain links TRBV3-1 (or the pseudogene TRBV3-2) with TRBJ1-2; TRBD1 agrees at 10 bases. V shed 2 bases and J 2 bases; nucleotides not matched to a gene: 8. CDR1 and CDR2 from the germline V gene are LGHDT and YNNKEL (reference sequence). The CDR3 spans 17 residues. Here the CDR3 DNA reads TGTGCCAGCAGCCAAAAGGGGACAGGGGTGCGAAACTATGGCTACACCTTC. This sequence encodes CASSQKGTGVRNYGYTF.

The genes are TRBV9 and TRBJ1-1; no clear D gene. Germline V gene sequence: CDR1 SGDLS, CDR2 YYNGEE. This CDR3 is 14 amino acids long. Deletions cut 4 bases from V and 0 bases from J, with 10 bases between. The DNA of the CDR3 is TGTGCCAGCAGCCCCTCGGGATTGAACACTGAAGCTTTCTTT. Protein: CASSPSGLNTEAFF.

This clone was seen once. The chain links TRBV6-5 to TRBJ1-5; D uncertain. V dropped 6 bases and J dropped 0 bases, with 9 bases sitting between them. Germline V gene sequence: CDR1 MNHEY, CDR2 SVGAGI. The CDR3 sequence is 14 residues long. CDR3 bases: TGTGCCAGCAGCGGACTTTATAGCAATCAGCCCCAGCATTTT. Translated, it gives CASSGLYSNQPQHF.

This chain links TRBV9 with TRBJ2-5; 11 bases agree with TRBD1. The CDR3 totals 15 residues. Germline loops: CDR1 SGDLS, CDR2 YYNGEE. Trimming took 7 bases from V and 4 from J; bases not matched to a gene: 9. The CDR3 coding sequence is TGTGCCAGCGGAAGCACCGGGACAGGGGGAGAGACCCAGTACTTC. The encoded protein is CASGSTGTGGETQYF.

The chain employs TRBV7-2 and TRBJ1-1, with 9 bases that match TRBD1. With V trimmed by 4 bases and J by 4 bases, 19 bases remained unmatched. This CDR3 has 19 amino acids. Germline V gene data show CDR1 as SGHTA and CDR2 as FQGNSA. In nucleotides, the CDR3 is TGTGCCAGCAGCTCCCGGAAGGGACAGGGCTCTCTTTCGGGCACTGAAGCTTTCTTT. It translates to CASSSRKGQGSLSGTEAFF.

J is TRBJ2-7 and V is TRBV6-1; D is unresolved. The CDR3 covers 16 residues. Germline assignment: CDR1 MNHNS and CDR2 SASEGT. V shed 0 bases and J shed 0 bases, with 12 bases lying between them. CDR3 sequence reads: CASSEAHTASSYEQYF. In DNA, the CDR3 is TGTGCCAGCAGTGAAGCGCACACAGCAAGCTCCTACGAGCAGTACTTC.

V gene TRBV5-6 combines with J gene TRBJ2-1; D remains ambiguous. Germline CDR1 and CDR2: SGHDT and YYEEEE. Trimming took 4 bases from V and 6 from J, leaving 17 bases between them. This CDR3 contains 15 residues. The DNA for the CDR3 is TGTGCCAGCAGCCCCTCGGTATATACCCGCAATGAGCAGTTCTTC. This gives the protein CASSPSVYTRNEQFF.

The J gene is TRBJ2-2, the V gene TRBV27; TRBD2 aligns across 8 bases. The CDR3 is 16 residues long. The V segment lost 7 bases and the J segment 2 bases; nucleotides outside the gene matches: 9. Germline V gene data show CDR1 as MNHEY and CDR2 as SMNVEV (reference sequence). The DNA of the CDR3 is TGTGCCAGCACAAGGGCGGGGGGCACTAACACCGGGGAGCTGTTTTTT. Amino acid sequence: CASTRAGGTNTGELFF.

This sequence joins TRBV5-1 and TRBJ1-1; D is ambiguous. Germline V gene sequence: CDR1 SGHRS, CDR2 YFSETQ. This CDR3 is 13 amino acids long. V lost 4 bases and J 4 bases, leaving 11 bases between the germline ends. The DNA of the CDR3 is TGCGCCAGCAGCGCGCTATGGAGCACTGAAGCTTTCTTT. It translates to CASSALWSTEAFF.

V usage is TRBV5-1 and J usage is TRBJ2-1; 11 bases fit TRBD1. Germline trimming cut 2 bases from V and 8 bases from J; bases unmatched to any gene: 6. CDR1 and CDR2 from the germline V gene are SGHRS and YFSETQ. This CDR3 is 15 amino acids long. This chain's CDR3 is CASSFGTGGFDEQFF. DNA for the CDR3: TGCGCCAGCAGCTTCGGGACAGGGGGGTTCGATGAGCAGTTCTTC.

This clone was found once. The rearrangement uses TRBV3-1 (or the pseudogene TRBV3-2) and TRBJ2-5; TRBD1 might be the D (6 bases). Germline V CDR1 and CDR2: LGHDT, YNNKEL (reference sequence). The CDR3 is 16 residues long. V shed 8 bases and J shed 5 bases, with 24 bases lying between them. CDR3 bases: TGTGCCAGCCCACCAAACCAGGGGCGTTTAGTGGAGACCCAGTACTTC. It translates to CASPPNQGRLVETQYF.

The chain joins TRBV5-4 to TRBJ1-3, with a weak D call TRBD1 (5 bases). Trimming stripped 9 bases from V and 0 bases from J, with 10 bases between. This CDR3 is built from 13 residues. In germline, CDR1 is SGHNT, CDR2 YYREEE (reference sequence). The CDR3 nucleotides are TGTGCCACCCGACAGCACTCTGGAAACACCATATATTTT. This sequence encodes CATRQHSGNTIYF.